A single sample is the source of the 16 T cell receptor beta chains below, sequenced in a study of graft-versus-host responses after intestinal transplantation. For these TCRs, the target antigens are not known. Sequencing used immunoSEQ multiplex PCR; TCRdb keeps in-frame clones, though not all of them. Among about 97,000 clones listed, 91% were seen once. The sequencing used unstimulated CD4+ T cells sorted from spleen or lymph node cells, collected before transplant. The receptor source for this set is a human donor who was the organ donor for an intestinal transplant.

This sequence joins TRBV7-9 and TRBJ1-6, with TRBD1 as a possible D gene (6 bases). In germline, CDR1 is SEHNR, CDR2 FQNEAQ (reference sequence). This CDR3 is 17 amino acids long. V lost 0 bases and J 9 bases, leaving 18 bases between the germline ends. The CDR3: CASSLAGQGLVGSPLHF. In nucleotides, the CDR3 is TGTGCCAGCAGCTTAGCGGGGCAGGGGCTCGTTGGTTCACCCCTCCACTTT.

This CDR3 is CASSLAGVLSYEQYF. In DNA, the CDR3 is TGTGCCAGCAGTCTAGCGGGGGTCCTATCCTACGAGCAGTACTTC. The chain links TRBV5-6 to TRBJ2-7, with 10 bases aligning to TRBD2. The CDR3 contains 15 residues. Germline V lookup: CDR1 SGHDT, CDR2 YYEEEE. The junction had 6 bases not matched to a gene; V was cut back by 5 bases and J by 1 base.

This clone was detected once. A read error may account for a junction end that differs from germline. The chain carries TRBV6-1 and TRBJ2-1; 8 bases map to TRBD2. Germline V gives CDR1 MNHNS, CDR2 SASEGT. The CDR3 loop spans 12 amino acids. The CDR3 reads CASSEARGGAIF. In nucleotides, the CDR3 is TGTGCCAGCAGTGAAGCCCGGGGGGGCGCGATCTTC.

V is TRBV4-1 and J is TRBJ2-3; 16 bases fit TRBD2. This CDR3 contains 17 residues. The germline CDR1 and CDR2 sequences are MGHRA and YSYEKL. Unmatched junction bases numbered 1, after V lost 4 bases and J lost 0 bases. The CDR3 loop is CASSRGLAGGSTDTQYF. The CDR3 DNA follows: TGCGCCAGCAGCCGGGGACTAGCGGGGGGGAGCACAGATACGCAGTATTTT.

The gene calls are TRBV7-3 and TRBJ2-2; D is undetermined. The V and J ends lost 5 bases and 6 bases respectively, with 10 bases between them. Germline CDR1 reads SGHTA; CDR2 reads FQGTGA. The length of the CDR3 is 13 residues. CDR3 region: CASSPARSGELFF. For the CDR3, the DNA is TGTGCCAGCAGCCCCGCTAGATCCGGGGAGCTGTTTTTT.

The genes are TRBV29-1 and TRBJ1-4; TRBD1 might be the D (6 bases). V was clipped by 4 bases and J by 8 bases, with 17 bases between them. The CDR3 runs 14 residues. Germline V gene sequence: CDR1 SQVTM, CDR2 ANQGSEA. CDR3 DNA sequence: TGCAGCGTTGGCCGAGACAGGACACTAGAAAAACTGTTTTTT. Amino acid sequence: CSVGRDRTLEKLFF.

The chain is built from TRBV4-2 and TRBJ2-7, with TRBD2 matching over 9 bases. CDR1 is LGHNA, CDR2 YNFKEQ, per germline. J lost 3 bases, V lost 0 bases, and 3 bases had no gene match. The CDR3 totals 15 residues. CDR3 residues: CASSQEGRGGYEQYF. For the CDR3, the DNA is TGTGCCAGCAGCCAAGAGGGGCGGGGGGGCTACGAGCAGTACTTC.

V is TRBV7-3 and J is TRBJ1-2; TRBD1 agrees at 10 bases. Germline CDR1 is SGHTA and CDR2 is FQGTGA. This CDR3 is 14 amino acids long. J was trimmed by 7 bases and V by 5 bases; bases with no gene match: 7. The CDR3 is CASSQTGGAGGYTF. The CDR3 DNA follows: TGTGCCAGCAGCCAGACAGGGGGCGCGGGTGGCTACACCTTC.

This sequence joins TRBV6-5 and TRBJ2-1; TRBD2 might be the D (5 bases). Trimming removed 6 bases from V and 5 bases from J, with 17 bases in between. Germline values: CDR1 MNHEY, CDR2 SVGAGI. The CDR3 extends over 15 amino acids. The CDR3 DNA reads TGTGCCAGCAGCCTTCGGGGATTACCGGACAATGAGCAGTTCTTC. Protein: CASSLRGLPDNEQFF.

The J gene is TRBJ1-1, the V gene TRBV11-2, with D tentatively TRBD1 (6 bases). Germline CDR1 and CDR2: SGHAT and FQNNGV. With 3 bases removed from V and 0 bases from J, the gap between germline ends came to 11 bases. CDR3 size: 15 residues. CDR3 sequence reads: CASSLQGRVNTEAFF. In nucleotides, the CDR3 is TGTGCCAGCAGCTTGCAGGGGAGGGTGAACACTGAAGCTTTCTTT. Full variable domain (rest looked up from reference TRBV11-2 and TRBJ1-1): EAGVAQSPRYKIIEKRQSVAFWCNPISGHATLYWYQQILGQGPKLLIQFQNNGVVDDSQLPKDRFSAERLKGVDSTLKIQPAKLEDSAVYLCASSLQGRVNTEAFFGQGTRLTVV.

The genes are TRBV4-1 and TRBJ1-1; 9 bases align to TRBD1. The germline CDR1 and CDR2 sequences are MGHRA and YSYEKL. The CDR3 sequence is 16 residues long. Germline trimming cut 2 bases from V and 3 bases from J; bases unmatched to any gene: 7. The CDR3 is CASSQTGTGLDTEAFF. The CDR3 DNA reads TGCGCCAGCAGCCAAACCGGGACAGGGCTGGACACTGAAGCTTTCTTT.

The chain uses TRBV5-1 and TRBJ2-2; TRBD2 matches at 8 bases. This CDR3 has 15 residues. Trimming cost V 5 bases and J 3 bases; bases outside gene matches: 6. Germline CDR1 reads SGHRS; CDR2 reads YFSETQ. CDR3: CASRPGLGDTGELFF. The CDR3 DNA is TGCGCCAGCAGACCGGGACTAGGGGACACCGGGGAGCTGTTTTTT.

This clone was counted only a few times. The rearrangement links TRBV19 to TRBJ1-2; a weak D match, TRBD1 (5 bases). This CDR3 region has 14 residues. Germline lookup yields CDR1 LNHDA and CDR2 SQIVND (reference sequence). V lost 9 bases and J 4 bases, leaving 18 bases between the germline ends. CDR3: CASRPGGGGYGYTF. CDR3 DNA sequence: TGTGCCAGCAGACCTGGGGGGGGTGGCTATGGCTACACCTTC.

The chain recombines TRBV18 with TRBJ2-7, with D tentatively TRBD1 (6 bases). V lost 4 bases to trimming and J lost 2 bases, with 12 bases between them. CDR1 is KGHSH, CDR2 LQKENI, per germline. The CDR3 contains 14 residues. DNA for the CDR3: TGTGCCAGCTCACTAGGACAGTCCACCTACGAGCAGTACTTC. It is translated as CASSLGQSTYEQYF.

This clone was counted a single time. V usage is TRBV29-1 and J usage is TRBJ2-5, with TRBD2 as a possible D gene (5 bases). The J call may be incorrect, as the DNA end agrees better with TRBJ2-7. Per germline, CDR1 SQVTM and CDR2 ANQGSEA. The CDR3 runs to 11 residues. This chain's CDR3 is CSVGAGNEQYF. CDR3 sequence (DNA): TGCAGCGTTGGGGCCGGGAACGAGCAGTACTTC.

V is TRBV7-3 and J is TRBJ2-3; tentative D call: TRBD1 (6 bases). Germline CDR1 SGHTA, CDR2 FQGTGA. The CDR3 consists of 13 residues. Between the trimmed V and J ends, which lost 5 bases and 5 bases, there was a span of 11 bases. DNA of the CDR3: TGTGCCAGCAGCACCTACAGGGAAGATACGCAGTATTTT. This encodes CASSTYREDTQYF. The whole variable domain, filled in from reference TRBV7-3 and TRBJ2-3, reads GAGVSQTPSNKVTEKGKYVELRCDPISGHTALYWYRQSLGQGPEFLIYFQGTGAADDSGLPNDRFFAVRPEGSVSTLKIQRTERGDSAVYLCASSTYREDTQYFGPGTRLTVL.